These T cell receptor beta chains were read from a single sample in a study of blood T cell repertoires in COVID-19. Data came from immunoSEQ multiplex PCR; TCRdb stores just in-frame clones and leaves some out. The profile shows 130,000 to 150,000 clones, 80% to 90% of them singletons. The sequenced material came from peripheral blood. The receptors here all came from a woman aged 45 to 65 with acute or convalescent COVID-19. Each CDR3 is given without its conserved first and last residue.

J gene,V gene,CDR3 protein
TRBJ1-1,TRBV10-3,AISEETGSTEAF
TRBJ2-7,TRBV30,AWSPGERQY
TRBJ2-7,TRBV19,ASGQGSEQY
TRBJ1-6,TRBV21-1,ASSPTDLRGNSPLH
TRBJ2-7,TRBV7-3,ASSLIGGRAGEQY
TRBJ2-5,TRBV12-3/TRBV12-4,ASSLRETQY
TRBJ2-1,TRBV4-1,ASSQDGRGVNNEQF
TRBJ2-7,TRBV7-8,ASGLGGLYEQY
TRBJ1-2,TRBV5-8,ASSYDRGNYGYT
TRBJ2-1,TRBV5-4,ASSLESLAENEQF
TRBJ2-3,TRBV24-1,ATSDHLIRDRVRDTQY
TRBJ2-1,TRBV6-6,ASSYSTSGGYNEQF
TRBJ1-2,TRBV7-9,ASTFRLQGEGYT
TRBJ2-3,TRBV11-3,ASSRRVSTDTQY
TRBJ1-2,TRBV12-3/TRBV12-4,ASRDRGNYGYT
TRBJ2-1,TRBV15,ATSGGVGGPNEQF
TRBJ1-2,TRBV7-3,ASSSRDNLDGYT
TRBJ1-1,TRBV27,ASKTTSNTEAF
TRBJ2-7,TRBV7-3,ASSLTSGRAYEQY
TRBJ2-5,TRBV6-1,ASSEGAGVGETQY
TRBJ2-1,TRBV6-2/TRBV6-3,ASSYPLGTSAINEQF
TRBJ1-1,TRBV5-1,ASSTRDRGSEAF
TRBJ1-1,TRBV12-3/TRBV12-4,ASSWTLEAF
TRBJ1-1,TRBV9,ASSPGLVLTEAF
TRBJ1-1,TRBV7-9,ASSLETGGSTEAF
TRBJ1-1,TRBV9,ASSVEGEVTEAF
TRBJ2-3,TRBV10-1,ASSDTGGPNEQY
TRBJ2-7,TRBV12-5,ASGSANLQGPSYEQY
TRBJ2-5,TRBV2,ASSLGLALLAGETQY
TRBJ1-5,TRBV6-1,ASSEQGAGQPQH
TRBJ2-2,TRBV6-1,ASTRTEQTTGELF
TRBJ2-1,TRBV11-3,ASSLGVAGGPQAYNEQF
TRBJ2-1,TRBV6-1,ASSERGNGIDEQF
TRBJ2-1,TRBV7-8,ASSSLLAGGPHEQF
TRBJ2-3,TRBV7-3,ASSLIGMTEGRGTQY
TRBJ2-7,TRBV30,AWSSGTSSYEQY
TRBJ2-3,TRBV2,ASYDRGHADTQY
TRBJ2-7,TRBV3-1/TRBV3-2,ASSLSDRYYEQY
TRBJ2-7,TRBV5-4,ASSRLLAGTNYEQY
TRBJ1-1,TRBV24-1,ATSDGGAPSRAF
TRBJ1-4,TRBV7-9,ASSLGQFNEKLF
TRBJ2-5,TRBV6-6,ASSKGSSGSAETQY
TRBJ1-6,TRBV30,AWSTRDGGSSYNSPLH
TRBJ1-4,TRBV3-1/TRBV3-2,ASSQESGGGEKLF
TRBJ1-4,TRBV30,AWSVTGVHEKLF
TRBJ2-6,TRBV18,ASFNNFPTGLDSGANVLT